Listed here is a single TCR beta chain. This entry comes from a study of blood T cell repertoires in COVID-19. Study-level information: The United States, Italy and Spain provided the acute and convalescent COVID-19 samples.

The table came from immunoSEQ multiplex PCR; TCRdb's copy has only in-frame clones and leaves some out. The data hold 250,000 to 350,000 clones, with around 91% observed a single time. This CDR3 region has 16 residues. Germline V gene sequence: CDR1 SGHNT, CDR2 YYREEE (reference sequence). V lost 2 bases and J lost 10, with 22 bases in between. The TCR sequence derives from a woman aged 60-70 years with acute or convalescent COVID-19. The sequencing sample was made of peripheral blood. The rearrangement uses TRBV5-4 and TRBJ1-3, with D possibly matching TRBD1 (5 bases). The chain's CDR3 is CASSLNTQGTGGTIYF. The CDR3 DNA reads TGTGCCAGCAGCTTAAATACCCAGGGAACCGGAGGGACCATATATTTT.